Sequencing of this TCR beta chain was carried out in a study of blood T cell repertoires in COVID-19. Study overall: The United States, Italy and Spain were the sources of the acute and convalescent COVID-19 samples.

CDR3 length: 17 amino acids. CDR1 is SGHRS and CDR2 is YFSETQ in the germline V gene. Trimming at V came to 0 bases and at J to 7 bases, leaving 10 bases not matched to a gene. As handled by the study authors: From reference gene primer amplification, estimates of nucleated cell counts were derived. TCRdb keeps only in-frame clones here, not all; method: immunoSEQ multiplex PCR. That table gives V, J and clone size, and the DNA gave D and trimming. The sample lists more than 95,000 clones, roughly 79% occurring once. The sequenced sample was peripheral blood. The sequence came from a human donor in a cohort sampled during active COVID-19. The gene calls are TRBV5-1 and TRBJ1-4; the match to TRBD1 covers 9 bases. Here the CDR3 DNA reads TGCGCCAGCAGCTTGGGACAGGGGGACACCCGGGGTGAAAAACTGTTTTTT. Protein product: CASSLGQGDTRGEKLFF.